The sequence of this T cell receptor beta chain was determined in a study of blood T cell repertoires in COVID-19. About the research overall: Nucleic acid was either cDNA or gDNA, and it came from T cells, B-cell-depleted T cells, or PBMCs.

The CDR3 has 14 residues. Trimming cost V 6 bases and J 8 bases; bases outside gene matches: 8. Germline CDR1 and CDR2: SGHRS and YFSETQ. Per the authors' pipeline: Researchers report that nucleated cell counts were estimated from reference gene primer amplification. Repertoires were generated with immunoSEQ multiplex PCR, while TCRdb's copy carries only in-frame clones and drops some. V, J and clone size are taken as reported in that table, and D and trimming were inferred from the DNA itself. The sample records 370,000 or so clones, more than 65% being singletons. The sequencing sample was made of peripheral blood. The J gene is TRBJ2-1, the V gene TRBV5-1; 10 bases match TRBD1. This TCR was recovered from a human donor with acute or convalescent COVID-19. The donor label of this sample is uncertain. CDR3 region: CASNRDRGDYEQFF. For the CDR3, the DNA is TGCGCCAGCAACCGGGACAGGGGCGATTATGAGCAGTTCTTC.